The 21 T cell receptor beta chains below all came from one sample that was sequenced in a study of CD8+ T cells in alopecia areata (dated by TCRdb to the late 2010s). Libraries came from the immunoSEQ multiplex PCR assay. RNA was extracted from all samples and reverse transcribed into cDNA as template for TCR sequencing. TCRdb limited this immuneACCESS table to in-frame rearrangements with V and J called. A share of clones is missing; checked studies link under half to unresolved V genes, and the rest is unexplained. The sample table holds fewer than 250,000 clones, of which 50% to 60% were seen once. The ten largest clones represent about 0.69% of the sample. The time point tag for this specimen amounts to: roughly 27 days on oral tofacitinib. The treatment or condition label, read with the paper, signifies: oral pan-JAK inhibitor, 5-10 mg twice daily. The sequencing here drew on CD4+ T cells sorted from blood, taken at week 4, from a patient treated with tofacitinib. Receptors originate from a human donor with alopecia areata.

This rearrangement joins TRBV5-4 to TRBJ2-3, with D perhaps being TRBD1 or TRBD2 (5 bases each). The CDR3 length is 16 residues. Germline lookup yields CDR1 SGHNT and CDR2 YYREEE (reference sequence). The ends were cut back, 0 bases at V and 2 bases at J, with 13 bases in the middle. In DNA form, the CDR3 reads TGTGCCAGCAGCTTGGGGACCGGGGCTTTCACAGATACGCAGTATTTT. Translating gives CASSLGTGAFTDTQYF.

This clone was detected a few times. V usage is TRBV28 and J usage is TRBJ2-1; D may be TRBD2 (5 bases). CDR3 length: 14 amino acids. The V end lost 1 base, the J end lost 8 bases, and 12 bases lay between the germline ends. Germline assignment: CDR1 MDHEN and CDR2 SYDVKM. CDR3 sequence (DNA): TGTGCCAGCAGTTTATTGAGGAGGTCGGATGAGCAGTTCTTC. This translates into CASSLLRRSDEQFF.

The V and J genes are TRBV7-2 and TRBJ2-1; 13 bases map to TRBD2. In germline, CDR1 is SGHTA, CDR2 FQGNSA. The CDR3 covers 14 residues. V was clipped by 5 bases and J by 9 bases; unmatched bases: 4. CDR3: CASSSGTSGTEQFF. In DNA, the CDR3 is TGTGCCAGCAGCAGCGGGACTAGCGGGACTGAGCAGTTCTTC.

This clone was recorded a few times. The chain couples TRBV2 to TRBJ1-4; D unclear. The CDR3 extends over 11 amino acids. CDR1 is SNHLY and CDR2 is FYNNEI in the germline V gene. V was pared by 5 bases and J by 7 bases, with 5 bases between. The CDR3 loop is CASSPSEKLFF. The CDR3 region has the DNA TGTGCCAGCAGTCCCAGTGAAAAACTGTTTTTT.

The rearrangement links TRBV28 to TRBJ2-3, with D possibly TRBD1 on 6 matching bases. The V end lost 5 bases, the J end lost 2 bases, and 17 bases lay between the germline ends. CDR1 is MDHEN, CDR2 SYDVKM, per germline. The CDR3 length is 16 residues. The CDR3 nucleotides read TGTGCCAGCAGTCAACCCGAAGGGGGAGTCACAGATACGCAGTATTTT. Its translation: CASSQPEGGVTDTQYF.

This clone turned up a few times. The CDR3 region has the DNA TGTGCCATGACGGGACAGGGTTTTAGTAATGAGCAGTTCTTC. Residues: CAMTGQGFSNEQFF. The chain joins TRBV2 to TRBJ2-1; TRBD1 aligns across 9 bases. Germline lookup yields CDR1 SNHLY and CDR2 FYNNEI. The V and J ends lost 10 bases and 7 bases, in that order; junction bases with no gene match: 11. This CDR3 contains 14 residues.

In the case of this clone: A clone one base away is much larger, so this may be a read error. The chain links TRBV29-1 to TRBJ1-1; D uncertain. Germline lookup yields CDR1 SQVTM and CDR2 ANQGSEA. The CDR3 has 11 residues. The CDR3, as DNA: TGCAGGGCCGACCCGAACACTGGAGCTTTCTTT. Its translation is CRADPNTGAFF.

This clone was detected only a few times. The V gene is TRBV29-1, the J gene TRBJ2-2, with TRBD1 matching over 7 bases. This CDR3 comprises 14 residues. V gave up 5 bases and J gave up 3 bases; unmatched junction bases: 6. Germline lookup yields CDR1 SQVTM and CDR2 ANQGSEA. CDR3 loop: CSVTRGQYTGELFF. The CDR3, as DNA: TGCAGCGTTACCCGGGGACAGTACACCGGGGAGCTGTTTTTT.

This clone was counted a single time. The V gene is TRBV6-5, the J gene TRBJ2-4, with 8 bases that match TRBD1. Germline CDR1 and CDR2: MNHEY and SVGAGI. Trimming removed 4 bases from V and 15 bases from J; junction bases left unmatched: 8. This CDR3 is 12 amino acids long. CDR3 DNA: TGTGCCAGCAGTTCCAGACAGGGGATACGGTACTTC. Residues: CASSSRQGIRYF.

The chain recombines TRBV27 with TRBJ2-5, with 8 nucleotides matching TRBD2. The V gene end was trimmed by 5 bases and the J gene end by 5 bases; junction bases not matched to a gene: 13. CDR1 is MNHEY, CDR2 SMNVEV, per germline (reference sequence). The CDR3 sequence is 16 residues long. The CDR3 sequence: CASSQRILAGGETQYF. CDR3 nucleotide sequence: TGTGCCAGCAGTCAAAGAATCCTAGCGGGTGGGGAGACCCAGTACTTC.

There are a few counts of this clone. This chain joins TRBV29-1 and TRBJ1-1; 8 nucleotides align to TRBD1. The CDR3 has 12 residues. The V gene end was trimmed by 5 bases and the J gene end by 6 bases; junction bases not matched to a gene: 5. CDR1 is SQVTM, CDR2 ANQGSEA, per germline. DNA of the CDR3: TGCAGCGTTAAGACAGGGGATTCTGAAGCTTTCTTT. This translates into CSVKTGDSEAFF.

The chain combines TRBV29-1 with TRBJ2-3; the D gene could be TRBD1 or TRBD2 (6 bases each). The germline V gene has CDR1 SQVTM and CDR2 ANQGSEA. The germline V and J ends were trimmed by 6 bases and 3 bases, with 13 bases remaining between them. The CDR3 extends over 13 amino acids. The CDR3 DNA is TGCAGCGTGGTTCCGGGGGCGACAGATACGCAGTATTTT. Residues: CSVVPGATDTQYF.

Only a few counts were recorded for this clone. The chain carries TRBV29-1 and TRBJ1-1; D is unclear. Germline CDR1 reads SQVTM; CDR2 reads ANQGSEA. CDR3 length equals 14 residues. Between the trimmed V and J ends, which lost 4 bases and 2 bases, there was a span of 14 bases. The CDR3 bases are TGCAGCGTTGGTCACACCTCATTAAACACTGAAGCTTTCTTT. Its translation is CSVGHTSLNTEAFF.

This clone turned up a few times. The chain uses TRBV14 and TRBJ1-4; no clear D. Between the trimmed V and J ends, which lost 1 base and 5 bases, there was a span of 8 bases. CDR1 and CDR2 (germline): SGHDN, FVKESK. The CDR3 is 14 residues long. CDR3 bases: TGTGCCAGCAGCCAAGGGGCGGCAAATGAAAAACTGTTTTTT. It encodes CASSQGAANEKLFF.

J is TRBJ1-4 and V is TRBV2; 9 nucleotides agree with TRBD1. CDR3 length equals 13 residues. V dropped 6 bases and J dropped 8; count of bases not matched to a gene: 4. In germline, CDR1 is SNHLY, CDR2 FYNNEI. The CDR3 DNA is TGTGCCAGCAGGCGGGACAGGGACGAAAAACTGTTTTTT. Protein sequence: CASRRDRDEKLFF.

The J gene is TRBJ2-5, the V gene TRBV11-2; the D gene is possibly TRBD1 (5 bases). Deletions cut 5 bases from V and 4 bases from J, with 17 bases between. Germline V lookup: CDR1 SGHAT, CDR2 FQNNGV. The CDR3 is 15 residues long. The CDR3 protein is CASSRLSWGAETQYF. DNA for the CDR3: TGTGCCAGCAGCCGGCTCAGCTGGGGCGCAGAGACCCAGTACTTC. The variable domain in full, completed from reference TRBV11-2 and TRBJ2-5, reads EAGVAQSPRYKIIEKRQSVAFWCNPISGHATLYWYQQILGQGPKLLIQFQNNGVVDDSQLPKDRFSAERLKGVDSTLKIQPAKLEDSAVYLCASSRLSWGAETQYFGPGTRLLVL.

J is TRBJ1-2 and V is TRBV27; no reliable D call. The CDR3 is 13 amino acids. Germline CDR1 and CDR2: MNHEY and SMNVEV (reference sequence). V was cut by 3 bases and J by 6 bases, with 11 bases left in between. The CDR3 DNA sequence: TGTGCCAGCAGTTTTCGGGATTCTCATGGCTACACCTTC. Its protein product is CASSFRDSHGYTF.

The chain has TRBV30 and TRBJ2-1; D gene unclear. V shed 2 bases and J shed 4 bases, with 6 bases lying between them. CDR1 is GTSNPN, CDR2 SVGIG, per germline (reference sequence). The length of the CDR3 is 12 residues. CDR3 in amino acids: CAWSSEYNEQFF. The DNA for the CDR3 is TGTGCCTGGAGTTCCGAGTACAATGAGCAGTTCTTC.

This clone was counted only a few times. V is TRBV7-2 and J is TRBJ1-1; possibly TRBD1 for D (5 bases). The CDR3 runs to 14 residues. The germline V gene encodes CDR1 SGHTA and CDR2 FQGNSA. Trimming shortened V by 1 base and J by 1 base, and 7 bases separated the two germline ends. The CDR3 coding sequence is TGTGCCAGCAGCTTAGGAACAGGGAACACTGAAGCTTTCTTT. Translation: CASSLGTGNTEAFF.

The chain has TRBV18 and TRBJ2-7, with 11 bases lining up with TRBD1. CDR1 is KGHSH, CDR2 LQKENI, per germline. The V gene end was trimmed by 4 bases and the J gene end by 6 bases; junction bases not matched to a gene: 8. This CDR3 is 15 amino acids long. The DNA of the CDR3 is TGTGCCAGCTCACAATGGACAGGGGGCGCGGGCGAGCAGTACTTC. Residues: CASSQWTGGAGEQYF. The full variable domain, its missing parts supplied by reference TRBV18 and TRBJ2-7, is NAGVMQNPRHLVRRRGQEARLRCSPMKGHSHVYWYRQLPEEGLKFMVYLQKENIIDESGMPKERFSAEFPKEGPSILRIQQVVRGDSAAYFCASSQWTGGAGEQYFGPGTRLTVT.

This sequence joins TRBV5-1 and TRBJ2-5; weak D call: TRBD1 (6 bases). CDR1 is SGHRS and CDR2 is YFSETQ in the germline V gene. This CDR3 is 14 amino acids long. Trimming shortened V by 0 bases and J by 1 base, and 7 bases separated the two germline ends. Written as DNA, the CDR3 is TGCGCCAGCAGCTTGGGGACAGCCCAAGAGACCCAGTACTTC. It encodes CASSLGTAQETQYF.